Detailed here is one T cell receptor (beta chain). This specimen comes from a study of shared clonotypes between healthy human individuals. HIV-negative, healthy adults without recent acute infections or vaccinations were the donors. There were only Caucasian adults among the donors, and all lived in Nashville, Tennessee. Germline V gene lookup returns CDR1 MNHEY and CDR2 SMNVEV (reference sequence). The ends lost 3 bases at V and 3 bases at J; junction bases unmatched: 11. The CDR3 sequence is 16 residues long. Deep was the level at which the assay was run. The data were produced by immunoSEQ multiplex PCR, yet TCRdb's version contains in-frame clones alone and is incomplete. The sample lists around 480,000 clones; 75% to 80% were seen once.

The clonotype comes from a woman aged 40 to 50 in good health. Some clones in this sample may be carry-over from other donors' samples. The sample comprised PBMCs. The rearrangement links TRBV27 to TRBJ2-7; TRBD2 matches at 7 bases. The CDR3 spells CASSFGTGGGVYEQYF. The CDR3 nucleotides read TGTGCCAGCAGTTTCGGAACTGGGGGAGGGGTCTACGAGCAGTACTTC.